This T cell receptor (beta chain) was observed in a study of blood T cell repertoires in COVID-19. Overall study context: From the United States, Italy and Spain came samples of acute and convalescent COVID-19. T cells, B-cell-depleted T cells, or PBMCs provided the cDNA or gDNA that served as material.

Germline trimming cut 7 bases from V and 5 bases from J; bases unmatched to any gene: 7. The CDR3 is made up of 13 amino acids. CDR1 is MNHEY, CDR2 SVGAGI, per germline. Original handling: Amplified reference gene primers provided the basis for estimating nucleated cell counts. TCRdb's table, derived via immunoSEQ multiplex PCR, lists solely in-frame clones and lacks some. For V, J and clone size, that table is used; D and trimming come from the DNA. The repertoire consists of roughly 70,000 clones, with 88% occurring once and the leading ten covering 1.4%. This clone has only a few counts. This chain connects TRBV6-5 to TRBJ1-2; the match to TRBD1 covers 7 bases. The specimen sequenced was peripheral blood. The clonotype comes from a human donor in a cohort sampled during active COVID-19. This CDR3 reads CASNPTGLYGYTF. The CDR3 bases are TGTGCCAGCAACCCGACAGGGCTGTATGGCTACACCTTC.